This T cell receptor (beta chain) emerged from a study of neurological immune-mediated disorders. cDNA synthesis was performed by 5'RACE with 10-nucleotide random UMIs. TCRdb used MiXCR to reprocess the 5' RACE reads, holding one entry per CDR3 protein. The sample yields about 46,000 distinct CDR3 sequences, just under 4.5% seen once. Germline loops: CDR1 DFQATT, CDR2 SNEGSKA (reference sequence). The CDR3 is made up of 16 amino acids. The V gene end was trimmed by 1 base and the J gene end by 2 bases; junction bases not matched to a gene: 10. This clonotype was counted ten times or more. What was sequenced was PBMCs. This sequence originates from a woman aged 55-69 years with multiple sclerosis. V gene TRBV20-1 combines with J gene TRBJ1-2, with TRBD1 matching 7 bases. CDR3 nucleotide sequence: TGCAGTGCTAGAGCCCTTAGGACAGGTGAAAACTATGGCTACACCTTC. This encodes CSARALRTGENYGYTF.